Below, 4 T cell receptor beta chains from the same sample are listed, as sequenced in a study of OX40 agonist ivuxolimab in advanced cancers. The data were produced by immunoSEQ multiplex PCR, yet TCRdb's version contains in-frame clones alone and is incomplete. Seen here are 55,000 to 75,000 clones, 84% observed once, and the top ten hold about 2.5%. Sequencing was performed on CD4+ or CD8+ T cells sorted from blood, taken in a trial of the OX40 agonist ivuxolimab. All receptors derive from an adult with an advanced solid tumor such as melanoma, head and neck, liver or kidney cancer.

This rearrangement joins TRBV2 to TRBJ2-7, with D possibly being TRBD1 (6 bases). Germline V gene sequence: CDR1 SNHLY, CDR2 FYNNEI. V was trimmed by 1 base and J by 11 bases, leaving 12 bases between them. The length of the CDR3 is 12 residues. The CDR3 nucleotides read TGTGCCAGCAGTGAAGAGAGGGGGAGAGAGTACTTC. Translated, it gives CASSEERGREYF.

This chain connects TRBV18 to TRBJ2-1, with D tentatively TRBD2 (5 bases). Germline values: CDR1 KGHSH, CDR2 LQKENI. This CDR3 spans 16 amino acids. The germline V and J ends were trimmed by 0 bases and 0 bases, with 9 bases remaining between them. The CDR3 is CASSPPSGFSYNEQFF. The CDR3 coding sequence is TGTGCCAGCTCACCACCATCGGGATTCTCCTACAATGAGCAGTTCTTC.

This clone was seen only a few times. The chain is built from TRBV11-2 and TRBJ1-5; D unclear. Germline V gene sequence: CDR1 SGHAT, CDR2 FQNNGV. V was clipped by 0 bases and J by 6 bases, with 12 bases between them. The CDR3 spans 15 residues. In DNA, the CDR3 is TGTGCCAGCAGCTTAGATGGGCAGAGGAGTCAGCCCCAGCATTTT. The encoded protein is CASSLDGQRSQPQHF.

J is TRBJ2-5 and V is TRBV27; D is ambiguous. Germline CDR1 MNHEY, CDR2 SMNVEV (reference sequence). This CDR3 spans 13 amino acids. Trimming removed 6 bases from V and 1 base from J, with 9 bases in between. The CDR3 DNA sequence: TGTGCCAGCAGAAAAGGGTCCCAAGAGACCCAGTACTTC. This codes for CASRKGSQETQYF.